These 31 T cell receptor beta chains share one sample of origin, sequenced in a study of shared clonotypes between healthy human individuals. Generated by immunoSEQ multiplex PCR, the TCRdb table keeps only in-frame clones and is missing some. The sample has about 2.3 million clones, 85% to 95% seen once. The sample comprised naive CD4+ T cells from PBMCs. Subset indicated: CD45RA+ positively selected. Receptors originate from a man aged 18 to 30 in good health. Some clones in this sample may be carry-over from other donors' samples.

The chain couples TRBV11-1 to TRBJ2-7; unclear D gene. The CDR3 covers 14 residues. Trimming removed 1 base from V and 3 bases from J, with 10 bases in between. The germline V gene has CDR1 SGHAT and CDR2 FQDESV (reference sequence). CDR3 DNA sequence: TGTGCCAGCAGCTTAGGAGTTTTGAACTACGAGCAGTACTTC. The encoded protein is CASSLGVLNYEQYF.

Comment on this clone: A junction end diverges from the germline sequence, so it may reflect a read error. The rearrangement uses TRBV19 and TRBJ1-1; weak D call: TRBD1 (6 bases). Germline V gene sequence: CDR1 LNHDA, CDR2 SQIVND (reference sequence). The CDR3 covers 13 residues. The CDR3 DNA sequence: TGCGCCAGTAGCTCTCAGGGGCCGATGTATGCTTTCTTT. It is translated as CASSSQGPMYAFF.

The rearrangement joins TRBV4-3 to TRBJ1-4; D unclear. The CDR3 consists of 11 residues. Germline lookup yields CDR1 LGHNA and CDR2 YSLEER. V was trimmed by 0 bases and J by 7 bases, leaving 0 bases between them. The CDR3 sequence: CASSQDEKLFF. CDR3 bases: TGCGCCAGCAGCCAAGATGAAAAACTGTTTTTT.

This chain uses TRBV7-8 with TRBJ1-4; D gene unclear. The germline CDR1 and CDR2 sequences are SGHVS and FQNEAQ. The length of the CDR3 is 15 residues. Trimming shortened V by 1 base and J by 0 bases, and 6 bases separated the two germline ends. The CDR3 nucleotides read TGTGCCAGCAGCTTAGAGGAGGCAACTAATGAAAAACTGTTTTTT. This encodes CASSLEEATNEKLFF.

The rearrangement uses TRBV5-4 and TRBJ2-7; 8 positions match TRBD1. Trimming at V came to 3 bases and at J to 6 bases, leaving 5 bases not matched to a gene. Germline V CDR1 and CDR2: SGHNT, YYREEE (reference sequence). The CDR3 loop spans 13 amino acids. The CDR3 here is CASSSLGTGEQYF. The CDR3 DNA reads TGTGCCAGCAGCTCCCTAGGGACAGGCGAGCAGTACTTC.

This clone was detected only once. The chain recombines TRBV16 with TRBJ2-7; D possibly matches TRBD1 or TRBD2 (5 bases each). V lost 0 bases and J 2 bases, leaving 17 bases between the germline ends. The germline CDR1 and CDR2 sequences are KGHSY and FQNENV. CDR3 size: 17 residues. The CDR3 DNA sequence: TGTGCCAGCAGCCAATCGACGGGGCCCGGGGTCACCTACGAGCAGTACTTC. Protein sequence: CASSQSTGPGVTYEQYF.

V is TRBV30 and J is TRBJ2-2, with D perhaps TRBD1 or TRBD2 (5 bases each). The CDR3 extends over 16 amino acids. The V gene's germline CDR1 is GTSNPN and CDR2 SVGIG (reference sequence). Trimming left V 2 bases short and J 4 bases short, with 17 bases between. CDR3 protein: CAWSPAGTSFTGELFF. CDR3 sequence (DNA): TGTGCCTGGAGTCCCGCCGGGACCTCGTTCACCGGGGAGCTGTTTTTT.

The V and J genes are TRBV27 and TRBJ1-4; possibly TRBD1 for D (5 bases). The V gene's germline CDR1 is MNHEY and CDR2 SMNVEV (reference sequence). The CDR3 is 15 amino acids. V was shortened by 6 bases and J by 3 bases, with 14 bases between the two germline ends. The CDR3 here is CASRPGGTANEKLFF. CDR3 in DNA: TGTGCCAGCAGACCTGGGGGGACGGCTAATGAAAAACTGTTTTTT.

This chain links TRBV5-1 with TRBJ2-1, with 7 bases fitting TRBD2. Unmatched junction bases numbered 10, after V lost 0 bases and J lost 10 bases. This CDR3 has 15 amino acids. The germline V gene encodes CDR1 SGHRS and CDR2 YFSETQ. The CDR3 sequence is CASSLGLAADLEQFF. CDR3 coding DNA: TGCGCCAGCAGCTTGGGTCTAGCGGCCGATCTAGAGCAGTTCTTC.

V gene TRBV28 combines with J gene TRBJ2-2, with no clear D. CDR3 length: 14 residues. V gave up 1 base and J gave up 2 bases, with 5 bases separating them. The germline CDR1 and CDR2 sequences are MDHEN and SYDVKM. CDR3 nucleotides: TGTGCCAGCAGTTTATCCCTAAACACCGGGGAGCTGTTTTTT. It is translated as CASSLSLNTGELFF.

This clone has only one observation. V usage is TRBV5-1 and J usage is TRBJ1-4; TRBD1 agrees at 9 bases. The CDR3 is 17 amino acids. V lost 1 base to trimming and J lost 4 bases; unmatched junction nucleotides: 8. Per the germline V gene, CDR1 is SGHRS and CDR2 is YFSETQ. CDR3 nucleotide sequence: TGCGCCAGCAGCTTGCTCTCCGGGACAGGGATTAATGAAAAACTGTTTTTT. Amino acid sequence: CASSLLSGTGINEKLFF. Complete variable domain (other parts from reference TRBV5-1 and TRBJ1-4): KAGVTQTPRYLIKTRGQQVTLSCSPISGHRSVSWYQQTPGQGLQFLFEYFSETQRNKGNFPGRFSGRQFSNSRSEMNVSTLELGDSALYLCASSLLSGTGINEKLFFGSGTQLSVL.

The chain joins TRBV18 to TRBJ2-3; D gene unclear. V lost 2 bases and J lost 6, with 12 bases in between. CDR1 KGHSH and CDR2 LQKENI come from the germline V gene. The length of the CDR3 is 14 residues. The CDR3 nucleotides are TGTGCCAGCTCACCATCGGGCGCCCCCGATACGCAGTATTTT. As protein: CASSPSGAPDTQYF. Combining the CDR3 with reference TRBV18 and TRBJ2-3 gives the whole variable domain NAGVMQNPRHLVRRRGQEARLRCSPMKGHSHVYWYRQLPEEGLKFMVYLQKENIIDESGMPKERFSAEFPKEGPSILRIQQVVRGDSAAYFCASSPSGAPDTQYFGPGTRLTVL.

This chain uses TRBV12-5 with TRBJ2-3; D gene uncertain. V lost 1 base and J lost 2, with 4 bases in between. This CDR3 is built from 13 residues. Germline CDR1 reads LGHNT; CDR2 reads FRNRAP. CDR3 amino acids: CASGLDFTDTQYF. CDR3 sequence (DNA): TGTGCTAGTGGTTTGGACTTCACAGATACGCAGTATTTT.

V gene TRBV5-1 combines with J gene TRBJ2-1; 16 bases line up with TRBD2. V was pared by 2 bases and J by 5 bases, with 10 bases of the junction left unmatched. CDR3 size: 19 residues. The germline V gene encodes CDR1 SGHRS and CDR2 YFSETQ. Written as DNA, the CDR3 is TGCGCCAGCAGCTTACCGGGACTAGCGGGAGGGCCTGGGAACAATGAGCAGTTCTTC. Its protein is CASSLPGLAGGPGNNEQFF.

V is TRBV11-2 and J is TRBJ2-5; D is ambiguous. Per germline, CDR1 SGHAT and CDR2 FQNNGV. The CDR3 runs 13 residues. V was pared by 3 bases and J by 3 bases, with 8 bases between. The CDR3: CASSLTVEETQYF. In DNA form, the CDR3 reads TGTGCCAGCAGCTTGACCGTCGAAGAGACCCAGTACTTC.

This clone has just a few counts. The V and J genes are TRBV6-1 and TRBJ1-5, with D possibly TRBD1 on 5 matching bases. V lost 5 bases and J lost 5, with 10 bases in between. Germline CDR1 and CDR2: MNHNS and SASEGT. This CDR3 contains 13 residues. CDR3 nucleotides: TGTGCCAGCAGTAGGGGCGATGATCAGCCCCAGCATTTT. It translates to CASSRGDDQPQHF.

This clone turned up a few times. The chain carries TRBV9 and TRBJ1-5; D is unclear. Germline CDR1 and CDR2: SGDLS and YYNGEE. This CDR3 is built from 12 residues. Trimming shortened V by 6 bases and J by 5 bases, and 9 bases separated the two germline ends. CDR3 loop: CASIPDDQPQHF. CDR3 bases: TGTGCCAGCATCCCAGACGATCAGCCCCAGCATTTT. The full variable domain, rest sourced from reference TRBV9 and TRBJ1-5, is DSGVTQTPKHLITATGQRVTLRCSPRSGDLSVYWYQQSLDQGLQFLIQYYNGEERAKGNILERFSAQQFPDLHSELNLSSLELGDSALYFCASIPDDQPQHFGDGTRLSIL.

On this clone: Other DNA sequences in this sample translate to the same CDR3. CDR3 nucleotides: TGCGCCAGCAGCTTGCAGGGTAACTCCTACGAGCAGTACTTC. Translating it yields CASSLQGNSYEQYF. J is TRBJ2-7 and V is TRBV5-1, with D possibly being TRBD1 (5 bases). In germline, CDR1 is SGHRS, CDR2 YFSETQ. The CDR3 totals 14 residues. Trimming left V 1 base short and J 0 bases short, with 8 bases between. Full variable domain (remainder filled in from reference TRBV5-1 and TRBJ2-7): KAGVTQTPRYLIKTRGQQVTLSCSPISGHRSVSWYQQTPGQGLQFLFEYFSETQRNKGNFPGRFSGRQFSNSRSEMNVSTLELGDSALYLCASSLQGNSYEQYFGPGTRLTVT.

The gene calls are TRBV11-2 and TRBJ2-6; possibly TRBD1 for D (5 bases). The CDR3 runs 14 residues. Trimming pared 5 bases from V and 9 bases from J, leaving 14 bases between. CDR1 is SGHAT, CDR2 FQNNGV, per germline. Here the CDR3 DNA reads TGTGCCAGCAGCCAAGCAGGGTCGGTCAACGTCCTGACTTTC. Translation: CASSQAGSVNVLTF.

The chain recombines TRBV5-1 with TRBJ1-3; D gene ambiguous. Per the germline V gene, CDR1 is SGHRS and CDR2 is YFSETQ. Between the trimmed V and J ends, which lost 0 bases and 0 bases, there was a span of 16 bases. This CDR3 is 18 amino acids long. The CDR3 region has the DNA TGCGCCAGCAGCTTGGGACCCTCGGGTCCATACTCTGGAAACACCATATATTTT. It encodes CASSLGPSGPYSGNTIYF.

The chain employs TRBV6-1 and TRBJ1-1; D call uncertain. V lost 7 bases and J lost 3, with 15 bases in between. Germline loops: CDR1 MNHNS, CDR2 SASEGT. The CDR3 extends over 14 amino acids. The CDR3 spells CASTLTHGDTEAFF. DNA for the CDR3: TGTGCCAGCACCTTGACACACGGGGACACTGAAGCTTTCTTT.

The chain employs TRBV11-3 and TRBJ2-1; no clear D gene. The germline V gene encodes CDR1 SGHNT and CDR2 YENEEA. V was shortened by 1 base and J by 8 bases, with 6 bases between the two germline ends. This CDR3 is built from 12 residues. The CDR3 loop is CASSLVGYEQFF. In DNA form, the CDR3 reads TGTGCCAGCAGCTTAGTAGGGTATGAGCAGTTCTTC.

The genes are TRBV14 and TRBJ2-5; a weak D match, TRBD1 (6 bases). Deletions cut 4 bases from V and 2 bases from J, with 14 bases between. The CDR3 runs 15 residues. Germline V lookup: CDR1 SGHDN, CDR2 FVKESK. The CDR3 DNA sequence: TGTGCCAGCAGCCCGCCCGGGACATTACAAGAGACCCAGTACTTC. Translated, it gives CASSPPGTLQETQYF. Supplemented by reference TRBV14 and TRBJ2-5, the full variable domain reads EAGVTQFPSHSVIEKGQTVTLRCDPISGHDNLYWYRRVMGKEIKFLLHFVKESKQDESGMPNNRFLAERTGGTYSTLKVQPAELEDSGVYFCASSPPGTLQETQYFGPGTRLLVL.

This sequence joins TRBV4-2 and TRBJ2-3; TRBD2 might be the D (6 bases). V lost 4 bases and J lost 2, with 10 bases in between. Germline-derived CDR1 and CDR2 are LGHNA and YNFKEQ. The length of the CDR3 is 14 residues. The CDR3 DNA follows: TGTGCCAGCAGCCTCGCGGGACCCACAGATACGCAGTATTTT. Its protein product is CASSLAGPTDTQYF.

This chain joins TRBV25-1 and TRBJ1-1; D remains unclear. With 3 bases removed from V and 5 bases from J, the gap between germline ends came to 13 bases. This CDR3 region has 14 residues. Germline V gene lookup returns CDR1 MGHDK and CDR2 SYGVNS. The CDR3 reads CASSDPRALTEAFF. CDR3 coding DNA: TGTGCCAGCAGTGACCCCCGGGCCCTTACTGAAGCTTTCTTT.

This chain uses TRBV5-1 with TRBJ2-1; D is unresolved. The CDR3 length is 15 residues. Germline CDR1 is SGHRS and CDR2 is YFSETQ. V shed 0 bases and J shed 6 bases, with 13 bases lying between them. The CDR3 is CASSLAALRFNEQFF. In nucleotides, the CDR3 is TGCGCCAGCAGCTTGGCCGCCCTCCGCTTCAATGAGCAGTTCTTC.

The V call is TRBV28, the J call TRBJ2-2; D call uncertain. CDR3 size: 15 residues. Germline CDR1 and CDR2: MDHEN and SYDVKM. The V and J ends lost 10 bases and 0 bases respectively, with 15 bases between them. The CDR3 is CAIKGGSANTGELFF. In DNA, the CDR3 is TGTGCCATCAAAGGCGGCAGCGCGAACACCGGGGAGCTGTTTTTT.

As concerns this clone: Other nucleotide sequences from this sample produce the same CDR3. The chain couples TRBV5-1 to TRBJ2-5; 11 bases line up with TRBD1. CDR3 size: 15 residues. In germline, CDR1 is SGHRS, CDR2 YFSETQ. Trimming removed 2 bases from V and 4 bases from J; junction bases left unmatched: 4. The CDR3 reads CASSFAGTGGETQYF. The CDR3 DNA reads as TGCGCCAGCAGCTTCGCCGGGACAGGGGGAGAGACCCAGTACTTC.

This chain links TRBV5-1 with TRBJ1-1; the match to TRBD1 covers 7 bases. Germline V lookup: CDR1 SGHRS, CDR2 YFSETQ. The CDR3 consists of 14 residues. Losses at the gene ends were 3 bases for V and 2 bases for J; bases not matched to a gene: 4. CDR3 sequence reads: CASSSGTDNTEAFF. The DNA for the CDR3 is TGCGCCAGCAGCTCCGGGACAGACAACACTGAAGCTTTCTTT.

The chain couples TRBV21-1 to TRBJ2-7; the D segment call TRBD2 is taken from the table without a DNA check. TRBV21-1 is marked as a pseudogene. The CDR3 runs 20 residues. The CDR3 DNA reads TGTGCCAGCAGCAAACCCGGCGGAGGACTAGCGGAACTGCAGGTCGACGAGCAGTACTTC. This codes for CASSKPGGGLAELQVDEQYF.

The CDR3 DNA sequence: TGCGCCAGCAGCCCCGGGGACAGGGGCCCAGAGACCCAGTACTTC. Translated: CASSPGDRGPETQYF. V gene TRBV5-1 combines with J gene TRBJ2-5; 10 nucleotides align to TRBD1. CDR1 and CDR2 from the germline V gene are SGHRS and YFSETQ. J was trimmed by 4 bases and V by 4 bases; bases with no gene match: 7. The CDR3 length is 15 residues.